The rows below give T cell receptor beta chains drawn from one sample of a study of blood T cell repertoires in COVID-19. Repertoires were generated with immunoSEQ multiplex PCR, while TCRdb's copy carries only in-frame clones and drops some. The sample lists about 160,000 clones, around 77% occurring once. Sequences were obtained from peripheral blood. The origin of the receptors is a man between 65 and 85 years old with acute or convalescent COVID-19. The CDR3 runs from the conserved cysteine through the conserved F or W. Size values are once, few and many counts, or a class for expanded clones, and some rows have none.

V gene | CDR3 length | clone size | CDR3 protein
TRBV5-8 | 15 | - | CASSLSGRAYNEQFF
TRBV27 | 12 | - | CASTGGYNEQFF
TRBV5-4 | 14 | few | CASSLSGPTDTQYF
TRBV11-1 | 14 | - | CASSLLRGSYEQYF
TRBV5-4 | 15 | - | CASSVSSSGTGELFF
TRBV21-1 | 17 | - | CASSKGYRGGNTGELFF
TRBV2 | 16 | - | CASSEFPGLAKNIQYF
TRBV7-2 | 12 | - | CASSTYPDTQYF
TRBV6-6 | 17 | few | CASGHRQGFNSNQPQHF
TRBV4-1 | 17 | - | CASSQKTGGVPRNEQFF
TRBV5-5 | 14 | - | CASSAGTDYSPLHF
TRBV12-1 | 12 | - | CASSFDRRKAFF
TRBV27 | 15 | - | CASRGAGGYGNEQFF
TRBV28 | 15 | - | CASSVPGQGAGEQYF
TRBV5-1 | 15 | - | CASSKDRGGNQPQHF
TRBV5-1 | 15 | - | CASSRDRLATDTQYF
TRBV18 | 13 | - | CASSPGPGQSYTF
TRBV11-2 | 14 | - | CASSRRGNNSPLHF
TRBV11-3 | 16 | - | CASSYGRGGFTDTQYF
TRBV2 | 14 | few | CASITGQSNEKLFF
TRBV19 | 15 | - | CASRAPGGRHTEAFF
TRBV5-1 | 16 | few | CASSLANLAGENIQYF
TRBV18 | 16 | - | CASSPPEFRGYTEAFF
TRBV28 | 14 | - | CASSSDRAKNIQYF